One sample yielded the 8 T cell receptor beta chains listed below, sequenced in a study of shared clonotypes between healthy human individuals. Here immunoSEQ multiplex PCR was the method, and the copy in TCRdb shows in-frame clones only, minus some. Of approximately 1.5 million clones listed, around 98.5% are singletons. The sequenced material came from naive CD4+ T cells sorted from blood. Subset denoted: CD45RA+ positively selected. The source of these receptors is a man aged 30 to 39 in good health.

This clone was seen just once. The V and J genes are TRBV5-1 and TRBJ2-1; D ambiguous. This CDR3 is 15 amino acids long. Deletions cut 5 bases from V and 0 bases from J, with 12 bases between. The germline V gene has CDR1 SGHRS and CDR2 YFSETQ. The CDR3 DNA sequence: TGCGCCAGCAGGGCAGTCCTTAGCTCCTACAATGAGCAGTTCTTC. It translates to CASRAVLSSYNEQFF.

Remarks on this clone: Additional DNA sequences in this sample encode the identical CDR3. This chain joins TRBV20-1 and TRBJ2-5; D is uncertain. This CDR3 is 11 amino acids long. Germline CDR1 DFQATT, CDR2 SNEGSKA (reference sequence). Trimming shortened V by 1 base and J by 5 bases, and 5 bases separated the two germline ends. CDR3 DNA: TGCAGTGCTAGAGTAGGGGAGACCCAGTACTTC. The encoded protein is CSARVGETQYF.

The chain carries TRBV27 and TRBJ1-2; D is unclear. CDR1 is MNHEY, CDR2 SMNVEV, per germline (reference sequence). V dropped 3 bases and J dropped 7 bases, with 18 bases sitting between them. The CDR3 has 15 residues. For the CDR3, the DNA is TGTGCCAGCAGTTTTGACATTCGTCGGGTTGGTGGCTACACCTTC. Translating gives CASSFDIRRVGGYTF.

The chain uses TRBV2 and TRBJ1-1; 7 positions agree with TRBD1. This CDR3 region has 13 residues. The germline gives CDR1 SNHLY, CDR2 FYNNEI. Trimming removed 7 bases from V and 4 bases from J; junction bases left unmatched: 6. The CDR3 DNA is TGTGCCAGCAACACACAGGGGAGCACTGAAGCTTTCTTT. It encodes CASNTQGSTEAFF.

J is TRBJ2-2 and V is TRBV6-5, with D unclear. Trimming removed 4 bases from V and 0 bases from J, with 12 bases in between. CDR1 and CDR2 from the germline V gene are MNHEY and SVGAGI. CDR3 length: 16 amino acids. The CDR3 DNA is TGTGCCAGCAGTTCCCGGGCGGCCGCGAACACCGGGGAGCTGTTTTTT. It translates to CASSSRAAANTGELFF.

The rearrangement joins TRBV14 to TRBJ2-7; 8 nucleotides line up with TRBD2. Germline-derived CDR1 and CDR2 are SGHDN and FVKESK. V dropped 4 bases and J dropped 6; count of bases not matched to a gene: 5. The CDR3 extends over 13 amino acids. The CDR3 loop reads CASSPGLALEQYF. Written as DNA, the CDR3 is TGTGCCAGCAGCCCAGGACTAGCTCTCGAGCAGTACTTC.

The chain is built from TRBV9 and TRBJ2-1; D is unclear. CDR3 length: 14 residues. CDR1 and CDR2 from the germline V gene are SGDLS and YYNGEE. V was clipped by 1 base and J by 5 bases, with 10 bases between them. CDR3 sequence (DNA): TGTGCCAGCAGCGTATCCACCTCTAACAATGAGCAGTTCTTC. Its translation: CASSVSTSNNEQFF.

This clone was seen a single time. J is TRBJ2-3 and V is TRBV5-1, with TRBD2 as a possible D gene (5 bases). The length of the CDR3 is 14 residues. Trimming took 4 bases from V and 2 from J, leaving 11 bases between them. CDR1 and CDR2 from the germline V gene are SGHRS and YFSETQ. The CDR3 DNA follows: TGCGCCAGCAGCCCTAGCCGAAACACAGATACGCAGTATTTT. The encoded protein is CASSPSRNTDTQYF.